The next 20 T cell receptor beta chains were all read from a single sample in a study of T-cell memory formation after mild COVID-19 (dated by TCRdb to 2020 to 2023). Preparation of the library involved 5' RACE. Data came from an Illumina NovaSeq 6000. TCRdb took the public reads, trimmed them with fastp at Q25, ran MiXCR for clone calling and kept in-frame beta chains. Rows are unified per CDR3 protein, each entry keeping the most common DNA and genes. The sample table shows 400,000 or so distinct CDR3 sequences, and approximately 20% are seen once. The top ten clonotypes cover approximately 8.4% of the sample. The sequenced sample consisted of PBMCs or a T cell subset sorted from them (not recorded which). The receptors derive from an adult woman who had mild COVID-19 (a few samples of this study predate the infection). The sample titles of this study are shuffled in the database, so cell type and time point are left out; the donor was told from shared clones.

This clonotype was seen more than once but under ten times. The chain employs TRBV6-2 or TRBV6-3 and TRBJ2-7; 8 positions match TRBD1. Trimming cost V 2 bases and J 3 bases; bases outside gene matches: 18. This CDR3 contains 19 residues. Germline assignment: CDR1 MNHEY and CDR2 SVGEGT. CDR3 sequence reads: CASSYPIQGAGERDYEQYF. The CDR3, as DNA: TGTGCCAGCAGTTACCCTATCCAGGGGGCAGGGGAAAGGGACTACGAGCAGTACTTC.

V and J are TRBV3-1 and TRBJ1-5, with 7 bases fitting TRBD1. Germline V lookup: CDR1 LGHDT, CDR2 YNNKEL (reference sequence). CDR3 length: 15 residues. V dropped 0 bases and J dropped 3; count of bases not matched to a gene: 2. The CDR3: CASSQERGPNQPQHF. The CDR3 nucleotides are TGTGCCAGCAGCCAAGAGAGGGGGCCCAATCAGCCCCAGCATTTT.

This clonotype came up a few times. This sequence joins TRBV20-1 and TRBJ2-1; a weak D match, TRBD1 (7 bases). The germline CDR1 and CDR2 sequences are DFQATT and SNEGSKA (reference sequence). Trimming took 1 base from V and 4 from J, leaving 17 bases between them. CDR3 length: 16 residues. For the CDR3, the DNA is TGCAGTGCTAGAGGTAGCGGACAGGATCCATACAATGAGCAGTTCTTC. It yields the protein CSARGSGQDPYNEQFF.

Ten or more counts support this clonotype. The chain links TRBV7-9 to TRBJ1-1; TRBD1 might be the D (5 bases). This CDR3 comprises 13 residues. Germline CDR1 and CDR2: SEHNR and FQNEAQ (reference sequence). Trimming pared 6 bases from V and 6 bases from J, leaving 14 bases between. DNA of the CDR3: TGTGCCAGCAGTCTGACCGGGGCAGCTGAAGCTTTCTTT. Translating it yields CASSLTGAAEAFF.

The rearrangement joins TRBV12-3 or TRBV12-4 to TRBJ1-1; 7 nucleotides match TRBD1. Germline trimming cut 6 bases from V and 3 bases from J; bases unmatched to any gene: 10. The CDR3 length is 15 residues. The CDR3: CASSRRTGGDTEAFF. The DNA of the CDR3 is TGTGCCAGCAGCCGCAGGACAGGCGGAGACACTGAAGCTTTCTTT.

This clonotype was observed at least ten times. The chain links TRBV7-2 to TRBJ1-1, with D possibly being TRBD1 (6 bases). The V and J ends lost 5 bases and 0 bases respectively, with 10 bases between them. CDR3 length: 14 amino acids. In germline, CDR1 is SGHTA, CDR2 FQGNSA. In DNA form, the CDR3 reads TGTGCCAGCAGCCATGACAGGCTGAACACTGAAGCTTTCTTT. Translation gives CASSHDRLNTEAFF.

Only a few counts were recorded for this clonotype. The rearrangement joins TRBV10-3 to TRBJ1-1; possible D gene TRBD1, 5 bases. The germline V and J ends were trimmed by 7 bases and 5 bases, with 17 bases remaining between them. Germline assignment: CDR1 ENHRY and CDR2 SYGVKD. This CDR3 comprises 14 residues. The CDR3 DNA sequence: TGTGCCATCACCTCCGACAGTCGGGGAACTGAAGCTTTCTTT. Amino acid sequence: CAITSDSRGTEAFF.

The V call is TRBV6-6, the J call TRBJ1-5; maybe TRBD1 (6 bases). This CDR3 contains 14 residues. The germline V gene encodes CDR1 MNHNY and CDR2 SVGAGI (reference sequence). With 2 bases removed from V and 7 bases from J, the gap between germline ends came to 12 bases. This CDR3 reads CASSYMGAGQPQHF. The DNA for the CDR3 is TGTGCCAGCAGTTACATGGGGGCCGGGCAGCCCCAGCATTTT.

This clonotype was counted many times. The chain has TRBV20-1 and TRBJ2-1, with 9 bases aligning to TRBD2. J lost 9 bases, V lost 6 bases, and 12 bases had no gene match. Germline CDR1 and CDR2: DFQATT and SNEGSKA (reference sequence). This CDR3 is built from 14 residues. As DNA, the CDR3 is TGCAGTGCCCTCTATGGCGGGAGGGCGGTTGAGCAGTTCTTC. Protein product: CSALYGGRAVEQFF.

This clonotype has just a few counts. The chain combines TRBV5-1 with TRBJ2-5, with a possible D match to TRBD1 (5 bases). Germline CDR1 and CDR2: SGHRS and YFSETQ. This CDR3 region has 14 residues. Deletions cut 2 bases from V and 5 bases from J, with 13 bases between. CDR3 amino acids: CASSFQGVGETQYF. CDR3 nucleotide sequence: TGCGCCAGCAGCTTTCAGGGCGTGGGTGAGACCCAGTACTTC. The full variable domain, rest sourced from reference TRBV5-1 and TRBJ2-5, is KAGVTQTPRYLIKTRGQQVTLSCSPISGHRSVSWYQQTPGQGLQFLFEYFSETQRNKGNFPGRFSGRQFSNSRSEMNVSTLELGDSALYLCASSFQGVGETQYFGPGTRLLVL.

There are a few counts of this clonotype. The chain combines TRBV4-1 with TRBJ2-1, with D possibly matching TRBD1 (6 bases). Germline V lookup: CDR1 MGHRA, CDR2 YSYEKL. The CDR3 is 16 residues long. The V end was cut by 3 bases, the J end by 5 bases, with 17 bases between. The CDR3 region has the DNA TGCGCCAGCAGCCACCTGGTCGGACAGCTTAACAATGAGCAGTTCTTC. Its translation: CASSHLVGQLNNEQFF.

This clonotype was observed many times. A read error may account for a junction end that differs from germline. The CDR3 nucleotides are TGTGCCAGCAGCCTCGACGGGTCCTACGAGCAGTACTTC. It encodes CASSLDGSYEQYF. The rearrangement links TRBV5-1 to TRBJ2-7, with D hard to call. Germline V gene data show CDR1 as SGHRS and CDR2 as YFSETQ. This CDR3 is built from 13 residues. The entire variable domain, with the rest obtained from reference TRBV5-1 and TRBJ2-7, is as follows: KAGVTQTPRYLIKTRGQQVTLSCSPISGHRSVSWYQQTPGQGLQFLFEYFSETQRNKGNFPGRFSGRQFSNSRSEMNVSTLELGDSALYLCASSLDGSYEQYFGPGTRLTVT.

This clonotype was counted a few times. CDR3 nucleotides: TGCGCCAGCAGCTTGTCCGGGGGGCCCACTGAAGCTTTCTTT. This sequence encodes CASSLSGGPTEAFF. The rearrangement uses TRBV5-1 and TRBJ1-1; possibly TRBD1 for D (6 bases). The germline CDR1 and CDR2 sequences are SGHRS and YFSETQ. V lost 1 base to trimming and J lost 4 bases, with 11 bases between them. The CDR3 totals 14 residues. The full variable domain, completed using reference TRBV5-1 and TRBJ1-1, is KAGVTQTPRYLIKTRGQQVTLSCSPISGHRSVSWYQQTPGQGLQFLFEYFSETQRNKGNFPGRFSGRQFSNSRSEMNVSTLELGDSALYLCASSLSGGPTEAFFGQGTRLTVV.

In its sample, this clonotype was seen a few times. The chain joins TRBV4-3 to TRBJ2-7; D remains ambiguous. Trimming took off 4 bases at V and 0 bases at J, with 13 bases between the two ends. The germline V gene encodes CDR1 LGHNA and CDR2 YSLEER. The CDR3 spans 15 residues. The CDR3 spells CASSPSLVTSYEQYF. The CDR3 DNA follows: TGCGCCAGCAGCCCCTCCTTAGTAACCTCCTACGAGCAGTACTTC.

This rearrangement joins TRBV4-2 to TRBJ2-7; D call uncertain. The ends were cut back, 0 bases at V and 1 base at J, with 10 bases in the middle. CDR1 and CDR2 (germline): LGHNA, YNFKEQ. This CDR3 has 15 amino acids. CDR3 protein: CASSQDLTVSYEQYF. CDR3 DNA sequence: TGTGCCAGCAGCCAAGACCTTACGGTTTCCTACGAGCAGTACTTC.

CDR3 in amino acids: CASSTGTRTNEKLFF. DNA of the CDR3: TGTGCCAGCAGCACCGGGACACGAACTAATGAAAAACTGTTTTTT. V and J are TRBV3-1 and TRBJ1-4, with D perhaps TRBD1 (6 bases). Germline CDR1 is LGHDT and CDR2 is YNNKEL (reference sequence). CDR3 length: 15 residues. V was clipped by 5 bases and J by 1 base, with 11 bases between them.

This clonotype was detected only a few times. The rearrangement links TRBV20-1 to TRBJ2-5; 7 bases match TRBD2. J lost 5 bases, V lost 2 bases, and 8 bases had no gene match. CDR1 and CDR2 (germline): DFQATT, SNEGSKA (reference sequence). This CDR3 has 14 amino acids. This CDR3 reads CSARRGRGVETQYF. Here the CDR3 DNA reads TGCAGTGCTAGACGCGGGAGAGGGGTGGAGACCCAGTACTTC.

CDR3 residues: CASSSSSVSGNTIYF. The CDR3 region has the DNA TGTGCCAGCAGCTCTAGTTCGGTCTCTGGAAACACCATATATTTT. The chain is built from TRBV7-6 and TRBJ1-3; D gene unclear. The CDR3 has 15 residues. Trimming took 4 bases from V and 0 from J, leaving 10 bases between them. Germline V lookup: CDR1 SGHVS, CDR2 FNYEAQ. The complete variable domain, with remaining parts taken from reference TRBV7-6 and TRBJ1-3, reads GAGVSQSPRYKVTKRGQDVALRCDPISGHVSLYWYRQALGQGPEFLTYFNYEAQQDKSGLPNDRFSAERPEGSISTLTIQRTEQRDSAMYRCASSSSSVSGNTIYFGEGSWLTVV.

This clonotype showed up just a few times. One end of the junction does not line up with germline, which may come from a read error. CDR3: CASSLAGLAGTEYF. CDR3 bases: TGCGCCAGCAGCTTGGCCGGACTAGCGGGGACCGAGTACTTC. The chain uses TRBV5-1 and TRBJ2-5; TRBD2 agrees at 12 bases. This CDR3 is 14 amino acids long. CDR1 SGHRS and CDR2 YFSETQ come from the germline V gene. The variable domain in full, completed from reference TRBV5-1 and TRBJ2-5, reads KAGVTQTPRYLIKTRGQQVTLSCSPISGHRSVSWYQQTPGQGLQFLFEYFSETQRNKGNFPGRFSGRQFSNSRSEMNVSTLELGDSALYLCASSLAGLAGTEYFGPGTRLLVL.

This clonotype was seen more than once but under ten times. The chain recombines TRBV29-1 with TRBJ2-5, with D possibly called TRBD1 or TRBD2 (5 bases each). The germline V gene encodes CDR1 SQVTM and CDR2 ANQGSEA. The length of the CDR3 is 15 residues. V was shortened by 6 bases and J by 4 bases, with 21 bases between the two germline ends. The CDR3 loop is CSVGDGTSLGETQYF. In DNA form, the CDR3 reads TGCAGCGTGGGGGATGGCACCTCGTTGGGAGAGACCCAGTACTTC.